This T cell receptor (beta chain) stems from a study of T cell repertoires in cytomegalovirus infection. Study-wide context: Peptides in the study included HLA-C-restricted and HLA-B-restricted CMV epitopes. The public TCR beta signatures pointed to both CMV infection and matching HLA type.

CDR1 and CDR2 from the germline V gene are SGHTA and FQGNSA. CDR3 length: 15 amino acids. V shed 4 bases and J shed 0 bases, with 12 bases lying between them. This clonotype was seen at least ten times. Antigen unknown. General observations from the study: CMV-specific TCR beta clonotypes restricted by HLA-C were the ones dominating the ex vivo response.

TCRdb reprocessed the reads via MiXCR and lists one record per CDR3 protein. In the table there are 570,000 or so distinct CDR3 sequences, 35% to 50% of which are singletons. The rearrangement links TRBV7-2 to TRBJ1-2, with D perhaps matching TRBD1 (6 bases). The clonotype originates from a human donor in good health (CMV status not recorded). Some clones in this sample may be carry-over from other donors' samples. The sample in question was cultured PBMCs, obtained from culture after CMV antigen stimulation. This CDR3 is CASSSGWDTNYGYTF. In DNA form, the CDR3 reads TGTGCCAGCAGCTCAGGTTGGGACACTAACTATGGCTACACCTTC.